These T cell receptor beta chains were read from a single sample in a study of blood T cell repertoires in COVID-19. This table comes from immunoSEQ multiplex PCR, and its TCRdb copy is limited to in-frame clones, with some not included. The top ten hold roughly 27% of the sample, which has around 230,000 clones, over 70% seen once. The sequenced sample was peripheral blood. These receptors were taken from a middle-aged man with acute or convalescent COVID-19. CDR3s include the opening cysteine and the closing phenylalanine or tryptophan. Fields, in order: D gene, clone size, V gene, J gene, CDR3 DNA, CDR3 protein. The D gene is left open where the match is weak. For some rows the clone size is stated as once, few or many, or as a class when expanded; others skip it.

D: TRBD1
size: once
V: TRBV3-1/TRBV3-2
J: TRBJ2-7
DNA: TGTGCCAGCAGCCAAGATAACAGGGGCTACGAGCAGTACTTC
CDR3: CASSQDNRGYEQYF

D: TRBD1
size: -
V: TRBV19
J: TRBJ1-3
DNA: TGTGCCAGTACCCCACAGGGGACAGGCTCTGGAAACACCATATATTTT
CDR3: CASTPQGTGSGNTIYF

D: TRBD1
size: -
V: TRBV9
J: TRBJ1-2
DNA: TGTGCCAGCAGCCGGGACAGGATATCTACTGGCTACACCTTC
CDR3: CASSRDRISTGYTF

D: TRBD1
size: -
V: TRBV7-8
J: TRBJ1-2
DNA: TGTGCCAGCAGCTTAGTCTCAGGGGGCTTGGGGGGCTACACCTTC
CDR3: CASSLVSGGLGGYTF

D: TRBD2
size: once
V: TRBV2
J: TRBJ2-1
DNA: TGTGCCAGCGGGGGACTAGCAGGCCCCCATGAGCAGTTCTTC
CDR3: CASGGLAGPHEQFF

D: -
size: -
V: TRBV6-6
J: TRBJ2-7
DNA: TGTGCCAGCAGTTACGGAGGGGAGGAGCAGTACTTC
CDR3: CASSYGGEEQYF

D: -
size: -
V: TRBV6-5
J: TRBJ2-7
DNA: TGTGCCAGCAGTTACTCGAAGTTCGCAGGGCGCTACGAGCAGTACTTC
CDR3: CASSYSKFAGRYEQYF

D: TRBD1
size: -
V: TRBV6-5
J: TRBJ1-2
DNA: TGTGCCAGCGGAAGACAGGGCGGCTATGGCTACACCTTC
CDR3: CASGRQGGYGYTF

D: TRBD1
size: -
V: TRBV7-2
J: TRBJ1-1
DNA: TGTGCCAGCAGCCCGAGGACAGGGCTCATGAACACTGAAGCTTTCTTT
CDR3: CASSPRTGLMNTEAFF

D: -
size: once
V: TRBV19
J: TRBJ1-2
DNA: TGTGCCAGTAAGATCCAGGGTGACTATGGCTACACCTTC
CDR3: CASKIQGDYGYTF

D: -
size: -
V: TRBV15
J: TRBJ1-4
DNA: TGTGCCACCAGCAGAGATCGGGGTAATGAAAAACTGTTTTTT
CDR3: CATSRDRGNEKLFF

D: TRBD1
size: -
V: TRBV6-5
J: TRBJ1-2
DNA: TGTGCCAACCGAGGGACAGGGAGCTACACCTTC
CDR3: CANRGTGSYTF

D: TRBD2
size: -
V: TRBV7-2
J: TRBJ2-3
DNA: TGTGCCAGCAGCTCCCGGGACTACTCAGATACGCAGTATTTT
CDR3: CASSSRDYSDTQYF

D: -
size: once
V: TRBV27
J: TRBJ2-5
DNA: TGTGCCAGCAGTTCTCAGCTTCTCCAGGGGGAGACCCAGTACTTC
CDR3: CASSSQLLQGETQYF

D: -
size: -
V: TRBV2
J: TRBJ2-5
DNA: TGTGCCAGCAGTGAAGCCCCGAACAGGAAGACCCAGTACTTC
CDR3: CASSEAPNRKTQYF

D: TRBD1
size: once
V: TRBV27
J: TRBJ1-5
DNA: TGTGCCAGCAGTTTGGGACAGGGAAGGGACCAGCCCCAGCATTTT
CDR3: CASSLGQGRDQPQHF

D: TRBD1
size: -
V: TRBV6-5
J: TRBJ2-7
DNA: TGTGCCAGCGGAAAGCCGGGACAGGGGGCCTACGAGCAGTACTTC
CDR3: CASGKPGQGAYEQYF

D: TRBD1
size: once
V: TRBV2
J: TRBJ1-3
DNA: TGTGCCAGCAGCGACGACAGGGTGGGCGGAAACACCATATATTTT
CDR3: CASSDDRVGGNTIYF

D: TRBD2
size: -
V: TRBV4-1
J: TRBJ2-6
DNA: TGCGCCAGCAGCGATAAACCGACTAGCTACCAAATCTCTGGGGCCAACGTCCTGACTTTC
CDR3: CASSDKPTSYQISGANVLTF

D: -
size: -
V: TRBV14
J: TRBJ2-2
DNA: TGTGCCAGCAGCCGGTTACAGGGACCGAACACCGGGGAGCTGTTTTTT
CDR3: CASSRLQGPNTGELFF

D: TRBD1
size: -
V: TRBV19
J: TRBJ1-4
DNA: TGTGCCAGTAGTATTGGGACAGGGGAAACTAATGAAAAACTGTTTTTT
CDR3: CASSIGTGETNEKLFF

D: -
size: -
V: TRBV2
J: TRBJ1-1
DNA: TGTGCCAGCATGATGCAGGTCATGAACACTGAAGCTTTCTTT
CDR3: CASMMQVMNTEAFF

D: -
size: -
V: TRBV5-1
J: TRBJ2-2
DNA: TGCGCCAGCAGCTTTTTACAGAACACCGGGGAGCTGTTTTTT
CDR3: CASSFLQNTGELFF

D: TRBD1
size: -
V: TRBV19
J: TRBJ1-1
DNA: TGTGCCAGTAGCTCGGACAGGGAGGTTTGGGTGAACACTGAAGCTTTCTTT
CDR3: CASSSDREVWVNTEAFF

D: TRBD2
size: few
V: TRBV7-3
J: TRBJ2-1
DNA: TGTGCCAGCAGCTCCTTGCCCCGAGCGGGGAGCGAGAAGTTCTTC
CDR3: CASSSLPRAGSEKFF

D: -
size: few
V: TRBV19
J: TRBJ2-2
DNA: TGTGCCAGCAACTTGAACACCGGGGAGCTGTTTTTT
CDR3: CASNLNTGELFF

D: TRBD2
size: -
V: TRBV14
J: TRBJ2-1
DNA: TGTGCCAGCAGCGCTACTAGCGGGAACTGGAATGAGCAGTTCTTC
CDR3: CASSATSGNWNEQFF

D: -
size: -
V: TRBV10-3
J: TRBJ2-7
DNA: TGTGCCATCAGTGACAGTTCCTCCTACGAGCAGTACTTC
CDR3: CAISDSSSYEQYF

D: TRBD1
size: -
V: TRBV6-5
J: TRBJ1-4
DNA: TGTGCCAGCACCCGGACAGGGGCAACTAATGAAAAACTGTTTTTT
CDR3: CASTRTGATNEKLFF

D: TRBD1
size: -
V: TRBV30
J: TRBJ2-5
DNA: TGTGCCTGGAAACCCCGGGACAGGGCCTCGGAGACCCAGTACTTC
CDR3: CAWKPRDRASETQYF

D: -
size: -
V: TRBV6-2/TRBV6-3
J: TRBJ1-5
DNA: TGTGCCAGCAGTTACGCAGGGGATGGTCAGCCCCAGCATTTT
CDR3: CASSYAGDGQPQHF

D: -
size: -
V: TRBV29-1
J: TRBJ2-5
DNA: TGCAGCGTTGAAGATCCGTTAGTCGGCCAAGAGACCCAGTACTTC
CDR3: CSVEDPLVGQETQYF

D: TRBD2
size: once
V: TRBV10-2
J: TRBJ2-1
DNA: TGCGCCAGCACCAAAAGGGAGACTAGCGGGAATGAGCAGTTCTTC
CDR3: CASTKRETSGNEQFF

D: -
size: few
V: TRBV30
J: TRBJ1-1
DNA: TGTGCCTGGCTCTCATCCGGAGCTGAAGCTTTCTTT
CDR3: CAWLSSGAEAFF

D: TRBD1
size: -
V: TRBV28
J: TRBJ1-1
DNA: TGTGCCAGCAGTCCCAGACAGGGATGGACTGAAGCTTTCTTT
CDR3: CASSPRQGWTEAFF

D: -
size: -
V: TRBV9
J: TRBJ1-2
DNA: TGTGCCAGCAGCGTAGTGGCCTCCTCTGGCTACACCTTC
CDR3: CASSVVASSGYTF

D: -
size: -
V: TRBV7-3
J: TRBJ2-5
DNA: TGTGCCAGCAGCGGCACGGGGGAGACCCAGTACTTC
CDR3: CASSGTGETQYF

D: -
size: -
V: TRBV5-4
J: TRBJ2-7
DNA: TGTGCCAGCAGCTTGGGTATCTACGAGCAGTACTTC
CDR3: CASSLGIYEQYF

D: TRBD2
size: -
V: TRBV3-1/TRBV3-2
J: TRBJ2-1
DNA: TGTGCCAGCAGCCACAGGACTAGCAAGGACAATGAGCAGTTCTTC
CDR3: CASSHRTSKDNEQFF

D: TRBD2
size: -
V: TRBV24-1
J: TRBJ2-3
DNA: TGTGCCACCAGTGACCGAGGGAGCGGGAGTTTGTATACGCAGTATTTT
CDR3: CATSDRGSGSLYTQYF

D: -
size: -
V: TRBV19
J: TRBJ1-6
DNA: TGTGCCAGTAGTATCCGGGACACCAGCTCCTATAATTCACCCCTCCACTTT
CDR3: CASSIRDTSSYNSPLHF

D: -
size: -
V: TRBV6-5
J: TRBJ2-3
DNA: TGTGCCAGCAGTTTAGCCCCCACCTACACAGATACGCAGTATTTT
CDR3: CASSLAPTYTDTQYF

D: TRBD1
size: -
V: TRBV24-1
J: TRBJ2-1
DNA: TGTGCCACGCAAGCAGGGGGCGATCTTTGGGGTGAGCAGTTCTTC
CDR3: CATQAGGDLWGEQFF